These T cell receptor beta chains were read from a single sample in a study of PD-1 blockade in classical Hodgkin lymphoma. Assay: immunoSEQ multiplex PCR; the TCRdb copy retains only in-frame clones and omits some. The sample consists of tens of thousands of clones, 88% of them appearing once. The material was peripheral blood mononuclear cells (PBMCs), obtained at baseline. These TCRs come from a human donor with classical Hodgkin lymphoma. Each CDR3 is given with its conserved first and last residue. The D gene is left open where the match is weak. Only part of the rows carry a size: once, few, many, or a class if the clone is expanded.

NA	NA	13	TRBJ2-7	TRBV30	TGTGCCTGGAGTGTAACGGGGGCTTACGAGCAGTACTTC	CAWSVTGAYEQYF
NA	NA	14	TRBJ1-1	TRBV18	TGTGCCAGCTCACAGCCGGGACAAGTCACTGAAGCTTTCTTT	CASSQPGQVTEAFF
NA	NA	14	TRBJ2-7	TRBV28	TGTGCCAGCACCCGCAGGGGGGGGAGCCACGAGCAGTACTTC	CASTRRGGSHEQYF
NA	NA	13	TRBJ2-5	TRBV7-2	TGTGCCATACAAGGGGACGCCCAAGAGACCCAGTACTTC	CAIQGDAQETQYF
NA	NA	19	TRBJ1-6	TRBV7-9	TGTGCCAGCAGCTTAACTGGTATTGCGGGGACGATGTATAATTCACCCCTCCACTTT	CASSLTGIAGTMYNSPLHF
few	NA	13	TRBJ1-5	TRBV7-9	TGTGCCAGCAGCTTAGGGGGGGATCAGCCCCAGCATTTT	CASSLGGDQPQHF
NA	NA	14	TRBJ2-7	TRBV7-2	TGTGCCAGCAGCTCTACTGCAGGGTTCTACGAGCAGTACTTC	CASSSTAGFYEQYF
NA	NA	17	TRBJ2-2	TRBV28	TGTGCCAGCAGTTTACTACGGCCACATGGTCCGACCGGGGAGCTGTTTTTT	CASSLLRPHGPTGELFF
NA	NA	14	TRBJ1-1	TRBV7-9	TGTGCCAGCAGCCAAGAAGCCGGGGGCGGTGAAGCTTTCTTT	CASSQEAGGGEAFF
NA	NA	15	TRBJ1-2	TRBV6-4	TGTGCCAGCAGTTACTCGAGCAGGGGCATCTATGGCTACACCTTC	CASSYSSRGIYGYTF
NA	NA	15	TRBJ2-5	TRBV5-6	TGTGCCAGCAGCCTGATAGGAGGGATTGGGAAGACCCAGTACTTC	CASSLIGGIGKTQYF
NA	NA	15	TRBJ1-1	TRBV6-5	TGTGCCAGCAGTGCAGATAGGACACCGAACACTGAAGCTTTCTTT	CASSADRTPNTEAFF
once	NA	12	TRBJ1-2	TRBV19	TGTGCCAGTAGTATCGGTCAGTCGGGCTACACCTTC	CASSIGQSGYTF
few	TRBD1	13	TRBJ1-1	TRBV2	TGTGCCAGCACCCGGACAGGTTTGACTGAAGCTTTCTTT	CASTRTGLTEAFF
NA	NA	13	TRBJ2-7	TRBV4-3	TGCGCCAGCAGCCAAGATGGGGGTTACGAGCAGTACTTC	CASSQDGGYEQYF
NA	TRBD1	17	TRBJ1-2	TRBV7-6	TGTGCCAGCAGCTTAGAGATATCAGGAGGGGGCCTTTATGGCTACACCTTC	CASSLEISGGGLYGYTF
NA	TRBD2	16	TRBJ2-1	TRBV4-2	TGTGCCAGCAGCCCTACTAGCGGGGGGGGTTCGGATGAGCAGTTCTTC	CASSPTSGGGSDEQFF
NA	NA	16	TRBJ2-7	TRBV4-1	TGCGCCAGCAGCCAAGATGATTGGGTCAGAGGAAACGAGCAGTACTTC	CASSQDDWVRGNEQYF
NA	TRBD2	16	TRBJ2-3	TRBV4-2	TGTGCCAGCAGCCAAGTGACTAGCGGGGGGGCAGATACGCAGTATTTT	CASSQVTSGGADTQYF
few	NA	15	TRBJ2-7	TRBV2	TGTGCCAGCGCAGTCCCATCCTGGACAGTCTCCGAGCAGTACTTC	CASAVPSWTVSEQYF
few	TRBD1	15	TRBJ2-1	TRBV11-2	TGTGCCAGCGAATCCCGACAGGGGGCCTACAATGAGCAGTTCTTC	CASESRQGAYNEQFF
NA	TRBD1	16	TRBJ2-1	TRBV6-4	TGTGCCAGCAGTGTAACCCGGGACAGGGAATCGGATGAGCAGTTCTTC	CASSVTRDRESDEQFF
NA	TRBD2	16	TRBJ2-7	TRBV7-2	TGTGCCAGCAGCCCCCGCGGGGCGGGGGGGCGGGACGAGCAGTACTTC	CASSPRGAGGRDEQYF